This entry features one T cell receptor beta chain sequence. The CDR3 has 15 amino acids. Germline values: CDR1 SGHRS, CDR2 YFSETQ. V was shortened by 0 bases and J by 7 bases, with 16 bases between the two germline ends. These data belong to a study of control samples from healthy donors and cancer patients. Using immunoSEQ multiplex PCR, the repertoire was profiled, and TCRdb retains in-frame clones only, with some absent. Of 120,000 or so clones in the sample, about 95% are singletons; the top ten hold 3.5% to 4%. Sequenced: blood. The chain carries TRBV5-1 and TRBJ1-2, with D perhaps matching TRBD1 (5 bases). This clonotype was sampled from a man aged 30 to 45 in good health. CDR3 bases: TGCGCCAGCAGCTTGGGAACAGGTCCAGAGAGTGGCTACACCTTC. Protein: CASSLGTGPESGYTF. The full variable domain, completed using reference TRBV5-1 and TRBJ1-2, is KAGVTQTPRYLIKTRGQQVTLSCSPISGHRSVSWYQQTPGQGLQFLFEYFSETQRNKGNFPGRFSGRQFSNSRSEMNVSTLELGDSALYLCASSLGTGPESGYTFGSGTRLTVV.